Listed below are T cell receptor beta chains from one sample, sequenced in a study of T cell responses to AZD1222 COVID-19 vaccine. The table came from immunoSEQ multiplex PCR; TCRdb's copy has only in-frame clones and leaves some out. Found here are about 270,000 clones, about 94% of them singletons; the top ten hold less than 0.6%. The sequences come from peripheral blood, collected 28 days after the second AZD1222 dose. All receptors come from an adult who received the AZD1222 COVID-19 vaccine. CDR3s leave out the opening cysteine and the closing phenylalanine or tryptophan. Clone size is shown for a subset of rows, as once, few, many or a class of expanded clone.

CDR3	V	size
ASSAAGQGLPF	TRBV6-5	-
ASSLRDRINQPQH	TRBV7-4	once
ASSVVRGELF	TRBV9	-
ASSYPQGAGYGYT	TRBV6-5	-
ASSNRPRPTEAF	TRBV7-3	few
ASGRGLAGTGELF	TRBV4-2	-
ASSLTGDEQY	TRBV4-3	-
ASSEATAVSGNTIY	TRBV2	-
ASSAQGATNEKLF	TRBV2	once
ASSPGSYSPLH	TRBV7-2	once
ASSLSRTGETQY	TRBV28	-
ASSPKGLPQETQY	TRBV13	-
ASADTSGNTIY	TRBV19	few
ASSEGSDRTDTQY	TRBV6-4	-
ASSETRHEQF	TRBV2	-
SARGQPKQY	TRBV20-1	-
ASSRSGLGSNEQF	TRBV3-1/TRBV3-2	-
ASSHLLGQGMLDIQY	TRBV5-8	-
ASSLPGTGINQPQH	TRBV28	-
ASSPIGTDTQY	TRBV5-1	-
ASTIQGISTDTQY	TRBV6-5	-
ASSRDRSGTDTQY	TRBV5-1	-
ASSPGVLYEQY	TRBV27	-
AIPAVFNYEQY	TRBV10-1	-
ASSQGNYGYT	TRBV6-5	-
ASSGTSGEPWGQY	TRBV2	-
ASSSSGGWTPTGELF	TRBV7-9	-
ASSSPRDRGDSPLH	TRBV13	-
ASSRGLASEQY	TRBV7-6	-
ASSPGVRYGYT	TRBV28	-
ASSLAGTANSPLH	TRBV5-1	-
ASSFRGDYGYT	TRBV7-2	-
ASSVRTANTEAF	TRBV2	once
ASSQESGGHTQY	TRBV3-1/TRBV3-2	-
ASSSGTGFGQPQH	TRBV6-2/TRBV6-3	-
ATRLTAGGDEQY	TRBV2	-
ASSPSRGALTGELF	TRBV3-1/TRBV3-2	-
ASNFNRGRTEAF	TRBV27	-
ASSLSRGAYEQY	TRBV4-3	-
ASTDRGISGANVLT	TRBV19	-
ASSLDYAGGYGYT	TRBV7-9	-
ASSLWDSGEQY	TRBV12-3/TRBV12-4	-
AWSVLWTGGMNTEAF	TRBV30	-
ASSLRVFNEKLF	TRBV28	-
ASSPGTGNEKLF	TRBV18	-
ASRPGTSGGLNNEQF	TRBV5-4	-
ASSSAGLGLKEQY	TRBV28	-
ASSLSEQPQH	TRBV12-3/TRBV12-4	-
ASSFGTALNEQY	TRBV19	once
ASSLLRARNSPLH	TRBV28	-
ASSDSSGLGELF	TRBV10-2	-
ATARGPGEQY	TRBV15	-
ASSLAASYEQY	TRBV11-3	-